One and the same sample provided the 10 T cell receptor beta chains below, sequenced in a study of monozygotic twins with inflammatory bowel disease. Each CDR3 protein gets one entry in TCRdb, which reprocessed the 5' RACE reads and gives no DNA. This sample's table reports hundreds of thousands of distinct CDR3 sequences. Sequencing used blood. These receptors were collected from a human donor with ulcerative colitis or Crohn's disease, or a healthy co-twin of an affected twin (not recorded which).

The gene calls are TRBV3-1 and TRBJ1-1; TCRdb reports TRBD1, a call that lacks DNA to check it against. CDR1 is LGHDT and CDR2 is YNNKEL in the germline V gene (reference sequence). CDR3 size: 11 residues. CDR3 amino acids: CASSQGGRAFF. The full variable domain, rest sourced from reference TRBV3-1 and TRBJ1-1, is DTAVSQTPKYLVTQMGNDKSIKCEQNLGHDTMYWYKQDSKKFLKIMFSYNNKELIINETVPNRFSPKSPDKAHLNLHINSLELGDSAVYFCASSQGGRAFFGQGTRLTVV.

The V gene is TRBV6-1, the J gene TRBJ1-4; TCRdb lists TRBD1, though no DNA is available to test this call. The germline V gene encodes CDR1 MNHNS and CDR2 SASEGT. The CDR3 sequence is 15 residues long. The CDR3: CASRPDRVSFEKLFF.

V is TRBV9 and J is TRBJ2-7; TCRdb returns TRBD1, unconfirmable since there is no DNA. Germline CDR1 is SGDLS and CDR2 is YYNGEE. This CDR3 spans 15 amino acids. The CDR3 reads CASSGGGQGAMEQYF.

The chain recombines TRBV7-2 with TRBJ2-1; lacking DNA, the TRBD1 call made by TCRdb goes unchecked. This CDR3 has 13 amino acids. CDR1 is SGHTA, CDR2 FQGNSA, per germline. This chain's CDR3 is CASRSDRIGEQFF.

V and J are TRBV12-3 or TRBV12-4 and TRBJ2-2; TCRdb calls TRBD1, which cannot be checked without DNA. The length of the CDR3 is 14 residues. CDR3 sequence: CASRMTGRTGELFF.

V gene TRBV4-3 combines with J gene TRBJ1-1; the TRBD1 assignment by TCRdb is unverifiable without DNA. CDR1 and CDR2 (germline): LGHNA, YSLEER. The CDR3 extends over 13 amino acids. The CDR3 sequence is CASSVRDNTEAFF.

The rearrangement joins TRBV20-1 to TRBJ2-1; TCRdb lists TRBD1, though no DNA is available to test this call. The length of the CDR3 is 16 residues. Germline assignment: CDR1 DFQATT and CDR2 SNEGSKA (reference sequence). CDR3 residues: CSASIRDRGRVNEQFF.

The chain joins TRBV20-1 to TRBJ2-4. The CDR3 runs 13 residues. Germline assignment: CDR1 DFQATT and CDR2 SNEGSKA (reference sequence). The CDR3 protein is CSARTIAKNIQYF.

V and J are TRBV20-1 and TRBJ2-3; the TRBD2 assignment by TCRdb is unverifiable without DNA. CDR1 DFQATT and CDR2 SNEGSKA come from the germline V gene (reference sequence). This CDR3 comprises 16 residues. CDR3 residues: CSARTSGRALGDTQYF.

The chain carries TRBV20-1 and TRBJ1-2. Germline-derived CDR1 and CDR2 are DFQATT and SNEGSKA (reference sequence). This CDR3 is built from 15 residues. This CDR3 reads CSAETAGSQRHGYTF.